The next 8 T cell receptor beta chains were all read from a single sample in a study of cytomegalovirus exposure and HLA in healthy donors. The study ran its PCR with 60 Vbeta and 13 Jbeta primers. The protocol was immunoSEQ multiplex PCR, while the TCRdb copy is restricted to in-frame clones and leaves out a portion. The profile shows about 200,000 clones, 75% to 90% of them singletons. Sequences were obtained from PBMCs. The receptors derive from a man aged 25-40 years in good health and CMV-seronegative.

The chain combines TRBV2 with TRBJ2-2; 8 nucleotides agree with TRBD1. Per the germline V gene, CDR1 is SNHLY and CDR2 is FYNNEI. V trimming: 1 base; J trimming: 8 bases; junction bases outside the gene matches: 6. The length of the CDR3 is 15 residues. The chain's CDR3 is CASSEVDRALGELFF. CDR3 bases: TGTGCCAGCAGTGAAGTGGACAGGGCTTTAGGGGAGCTGTTTTTT.

V and J are TRBV6-5 and TRBJ2-1; 14 bases fit TRBD2. CDR1 and CDR2 (germline): MNHEY, SVGAGI. Trimming took 7 bases from V and 4 from J; bases not matched to a gene: 3. The CDR3 is made up of 15 amino acids. CDR3 bases: TGTGCCAGCACCCGACTAGCGGGAGGGTACAATGAGCAGTTCTTC. Its translation: CASTRLAGGYNEQFF.

This chain connects TRBV15 to TRBJ1-3; no reliable D call. V dropped 5 bases and J dropped 0 bases, with 8 bases sitting between them. The CDR3 has 14 residues. Germline CDR1 is LNHNV and CDR2 is YYDKDF (reference sequence). CDR3 bases: TGTGCCACCAGCTCCACAACCTCTGGAAACACCATATATTTT. It translates to CATSSTTSGNTIYF.

The V and J genes are TRBV28 and TRBJ2-7; TRBD1 matches at 9 bases. J lost 5 bases, V lost 5 bases, and 7 bases had no gene match. The CDR3 extends over 14 amino acids. Germline CDR1 is MDHEN and CDR2 is SYDVKM. The CDR3 loop reads CASSPRTGVNEQYF. CDR3 DNA sequence: TGTGCCAGCAGTCCCCGGACAGGGGTGAACGAGCAGTACTTC.

CDR3 protein: CASADYSYGYTF. CDR3 in DNA: TGTGCCAGCGCCGATTACTCCTATGGCTACACCTTC. V and J are TRBV14 and TRBJ1-2, with unresolved D. The CDR3 runs 12 residues. Germline V gives CDR1 SGHDN, CDR2 FVKESK. The V end lost 8 bases, the J end lost 4 bases, and 11 bases lay between the germline ends.

The CDR3 is CASSQTQVTYEQYF. Here the CDR3 DNA reads TGCGCCAGCAGCCAAACACAGGTGACCTACGAGCAGTACTTC. The genes are TRBV4-1 and TRBJ2-7, with a weak D call TRBD1 (5 bases). CDR3 size: 14 residues. Germline values: CDR1 MGHRA, CDR2 YSYEKL. V lost 2 bases and J 2 bases, leaving 10 bases between the germline ends.

The chain employs TRBV5-8 and TRBJ2-5; 8 bases fit TRBD1. The CDR3 is made up of 15 amino acids. Per the germline V gene, CDR1 is SGHTS and CDR2 is YDEGEE. With V trimmed by 4 bases and J by 3 bases, 8 bases remained unmatched. The CDR3 DNA reads TGTGCCAGCAGCCCCAGGACAGGGCGGGAAGAGACCCAGTACTTC. Encoded protein: CASSPRTGREETQYF. The full variable domain, rest sourced from reference TRBV5-8 and TRBJ2-5, is EAGVTQSPTHLIKTRGQQATLRCSPISGHTSVYWYQQALGLGLQFLLWYDEGEERNRGNFPPRFSGRQFPNYSSELNVNALELEDSALYLCASSPRTGREETQYFGPGTRLLVL.

V gene TRBV5-6 combines with J gene TRBJ1-1, with TRBD1 identical over 8 bases. The V and J ends lost 0 bases and 8 bases, in that order; junction bases with no gene match: 9. The germline V gene encodes CDR1 SGHDT and CDR2 YYEEEE. The CDR3 length is 15 residues. This CDR3 reads CASSLDNRGGEEAFF. DNA for the CDR3: TGTGCCAGCAGCTTGGATAACAGGGGGGGGGAAGAAGCTTTCTTT.